The 2 T cell receptor beta chains below all came from one sample that was sequenced in a study of CD4 T cells in relation to SARS-CoV-2 and coronaviruses. Only in-frame clones appear in the TCRdb table, and some are missing; sequencing was by immunoSEQ multiplex PCR. The sample shows around 69,000 clones, 94% of them seen only once. CD4+ T cells from unexposed donors were obtained before the COVID-19 pandemic (2011-2018). Source material: naive CD4+ T cells from PBMCs. Sample subset: naive CD4+ T cells isolated by negative enrichment. These receptors all come from a human donor in good health.

The V and J genes are TRBV5-4 and TRBJ2-5; 8 nucleotides align to TRBD1. Per germline, CDR1 SGHNT and CDR2 YYREEE (reference sequence). The CDR3 consists of 15 residues. V shed 4 bases, J shed 2 bases, and the junction held 7 bases outside the gene matches. In DNA, the CDR3 is TGTGCCAGCAGCAGGCCCGGGACAGGTCAAGAGACCCAGTACTTC. Translated: CASSRPGTGQETQYF.

The V and J genes are TRBV18 and TRBJ2-5; D tentatively reads TRBD1 or TRBD2 (6 bases each). Looked up from germline, CDR1 is KGHSH and CDR2 is LQKENI. The CDR3 runs to 16 residues. V lost 2 bases and J 1 base, leaving 14 bases between the germline ends. The CDR3 sequence: CASSPTLGGPQETQYF. DNA for the CDR3: TGTGCCAGCTCACCAACACTTGGGGGGCCCCAAGAGACCCAGTACTTC.